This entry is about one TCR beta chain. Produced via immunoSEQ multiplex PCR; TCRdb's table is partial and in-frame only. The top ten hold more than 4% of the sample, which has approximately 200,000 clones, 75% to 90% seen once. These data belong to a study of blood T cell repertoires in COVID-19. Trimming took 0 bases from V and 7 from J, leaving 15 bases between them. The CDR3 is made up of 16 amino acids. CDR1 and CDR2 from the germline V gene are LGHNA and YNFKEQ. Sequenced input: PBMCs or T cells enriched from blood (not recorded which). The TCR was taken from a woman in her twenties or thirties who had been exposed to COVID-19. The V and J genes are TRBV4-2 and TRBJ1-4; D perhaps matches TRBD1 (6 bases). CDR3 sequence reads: CASSQEGGGEGEKLFF. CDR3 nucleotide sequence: TGTGCCAGCAGCCAAGAGGGAGGGGGAGAGGGTGAAAAACTGTTTTTT.